The 19 T cell receptor beta chains reported below all come from one sample, sequenced in a study of memory B cells and T cells in multiple sclerosis. Separate sequencing covered autoproliferating (CFSE-dim) and non-proliferating (CFSE-high) T cells from stimulus-free culture. Pooled replicate wells came from approximately 51 million CFSE-labeled PBMCs cultured about seven days without stimulus. Sequencing used immunoSEQ multiplex PCR; TCRdb keeps in-frame clones, though not all of them. The sample contains some 48,000 clones, 82% of which appear only once. Which antigens these TCRs recognize remains unknown. The sample was PBMCs from blood kept in culture. These receptors all stem from a human donor with multiple sclerosis.

This sequence joins TRBV9 and TRBJ2-3; possibly TRBD1 for D (6 bases). Trimming took 0 bases from V and 4 from J, leaving 15 bases between them. This CDR3 is 16 amino acids long. Per germline, CDR1 SGDLS and CDR2 YYNGEE. CDR3 nucleotides: TGTGCCAGCAGCGTAGCTACAGGGATTGTTGCAGATACGCAGTATTTT. Protein: CASSVATGIVADTQYF. The whole variable domain, remainder taken from reference TRBV9 and TRBJ2-3, is DSGVTQTPKHLITATGQRVTLRCSPRSGDLSVYWYQQSLDQGLQFLIQYYNGEERAKGNILERFSAQQFPDLHSELNLSSLELGDSALYFCASSVATGIVADTQYFGPGTRLTVL.

The chain carries TRBV30 and TRBJ1-1; no firm D call. The CDR3 loop spans 14 amino acids. V was shortened by 0 bases and J by 3 bases, with 11 bases between the two germline ends. Germline V gene lookup returns CDR1 GTSNPN and CDR2 SVGIG (reference sequence). The CDR3 loop reads CAWSVGPRDTEAFF. CDR3 sequence (DNA): TGTGCCTGGAGTGTAGGGCCTAGAGACACTGAAGCTTTCTTT.

The rearrangement uses TRBV5-4 and TRBJ2-3; D gene uncertain. The CDR3 sequence is 15 residues long. Between the trimmed V and J ends, which lost 0 bases and 0 bases, there was a span of 8 bases. Germline CDR1 reads SGHNT; CDR2 reads YYREEE (reference sequence). Written as DNA, the CDR3 is TGTGCCAGCAGCTTGGCCCAGACTAGCACAGATACGCAGTATTTT. This codes for CASSLAQTSTDTQYF.

V gene TRBV19 combines with J gene TRBJ2-7; 8 positions agree with TRBD1. The ends lost 5 bases at V and 0 bases at J; junction bases unmatched: 3. The germline gives CDR1 LNHDA, CDR2 SQIVND (reference sequence). The CDR3 sequence is 14 residues long. The CDR3 loop reads CASSSGTGSYEQYF. For the CDR3, the DNA is TGTGCCAGTAGTTCCGGGACAGGCTCCTACGAGCAGTACTTC.

The rearrangement joins TRBV6-1 to TRBJ1-2; 8 bases map to TRBD1. Germline loops: CDR1 MNHNS, CDR2 SASEGT. The V and J ends lost 4 bases and 4 bases, in that order; junction bases with no gene match: 14. The length of the CDR3 is 17 residues. The CDR3 spells CASSGQRYNQGAYGYTF. CDR3 bases: TGTGCCAGCAGTGGCCAACGATACAACCAGGGGGCCTATGGCTACACCTTC.

This rearrangement joins TRBV27 to TRBJ2-5; D might be TRBD1 or TRBD2, each matching 5 bases. Between the trimmed V and J ends, which lost 5 bases and 5 bases, there was a span of 18 bases. The CDR3 contains 15 residues. CDR1 and CDR2 (germline): MNHEY, SMNVEV (reference sequence). The CDR3 nucleotides read TGTGCCAGCAGTCCCCAACCCACGGGGCTGGAGACCCAGTACTTC. Residues: CASSPQPTGLETQYF.

The chain recombines TRBV10-3 with TRBJ1-1; 8 bases are shared with TRBD1. The trim removed 2 bases at V and 4 bases at J, leaving 3 bases unmatched. This CDR3 spans 14 amino acids. Germline V lookup: CDR1 ENHRY, CDR2 SYGVKD. Here the CDR3 reads CAISETQGATEAFF. The CDR3 DNA is TGTGCCATCAGTGAGACGCAGGGGGCCACTGAAGCTTTCTTT.

The V call is TRBV5-4, the J call TRBJ2-2; 9 bases map to TRBD2. Germline V gene lookup returns CDR1 SGHNT and CDR2 YYREEE (reference sequence). V shed 4 bases, J shed 6 bases, and the junction held 16 bases outside the gene matches. The CDR3 runs to 18 residues. CDR3 in amino acids: CASSPGRGSGGPPGELFF. The CDR3 DNA follows: TGTGCCAGCAGCCCGGGAAGGGGTAGCGGGGGCCCTCCCGGGGAGCTGTTTTTT.

The chain couples TRBV2 to TRBJ1-2; D gene ambiguous. Trimming took off 2 bases at V and 1 base at J, with 14 bases between the two ends. This CDR3 contains 16 residues. Germline-derived CDR1 and CDR2 are SNHLY and FYNNEI. The CDR3 region has the DNA TGTGCCAGCAGTGAATCCCAGGCTTCGTTTAACTATGGCTACACCTTC. Translating gives CASSESQASFNYGYTF.

Only a few counts were recorded for this clone. The chain combines TRBV7-8 with TRBJ2-2; 7 bases are shared with TRBD2. This CDR3 contains 14 residues. Germline V gene lookup returns CDR1 SGHVS and CDR2 FQNEAQ. V gave up 9 bases and J gave up 4 bases; unmatched junction bases: 8. CDR3 DNA sequence: TGTGCCAGTAATTGGGCTAGCGGCACCGGGGAGCTGTTTTTT. Amino acids: CASNWASGTGELFF.

The chain recombines TRBV2 with TRBJ1-1, with TRBD1 as a possible D gene (5 bases). V was shortened by 6 bases and J by 4 bases, with 15 bases between the two germline ends. CDR1 is SNHLY and CDR2 is FYNNEI in the germline V gene. The CDR3 is 14 residues long. The CDR3 loop reads CASRRETETTEAFF. Here the CDR3 DNA reads TGTGCCAGCAGAAGGGAGACAGAGACCACTGAAGCTTTCTTT.

V is TRBV7-3 and J is TRBJ1-1, with TRBD1 as a possible D gene (5 bases). Germline lookup yields CDR1 SGHTA and CDR2 FQGTGA. The CDR3 runs to 15 residues. Trimming removed 5 bases at V and 1 base at J, with 14 bases between. The CDR3 DNA reads as TGTGCCAGCAGCCCAACGACAGCCCCGAACACTGAAGCTTTCTTT. Translating gives CASSPTTAPNTEAFF. Using reference TRBV7-3 and TRBJ1-1 for the parts outside the CDR3, the full variable domain is GAGVSQTPSNKVTEKGKYVELRCDPISGHTALYWYRQSLGQGPEFLIYFQGTGAADDSGLPNDRFFAVRPEGSVSTLKIQRTERGDSAVYLCASSPTTAPNTEAFFGQGTRLTVV.

This clone was seen more than once but under ten times. This chain links TRBV5-6 with TRBJ1-1; no firm D call. This CDR3 has 13 amino acids. The germline V gene has CDR1 SGHDT and CDR2 YYEEEE. V lost 1 base, J lost 4 bases, and 8 bases lay in between. The CDR3 DNA is TGTGCCAGCAGCTTGTCGGCTGCCACTGAAGCTTTCTTT. It specifies CASSLSAATEAFF.

The chain uses TRBV6-5 and TRBJ2-7, with 7 bases matching TRBD1. The V gene's germline CDR1 is MNHEY and CDR2 SVGAGI. V shed 4 bases and J 1 base; nucleotides not matched to a gene: 7. The CDR3 length is 15 residues. The CDR3 DNA reads as TGTGCCAGCAGTTCTCCGGGACAGCCATCCTACGAGCAGTACTTC. This codes for CASSSPGQPSYEQYF.

The rearrangement links TRBV29-1 to TRBJ2-1; 8 nucleotides align to TRBD2. The V segment lost 4 bases and the J segment 8 bases; nucleotides outside the gene matches: 7. The length of the CDR3 is 13 residues. Germline V gene lookup returns CDR1 SQVTM and CDR2 ANQGSEA. CDR3 sequence: CSVGGLGLDEQFF. The CDR3 bases are TGCAGCGTTGGGGGACTAGGTCTCGATGAGCAGTTCTTC.

The chain has TRBV11-1 and TRBJ2-1; 13 positions agree with TRBD2. CDR1 and CDR2 from the germline V gene are SGHAT and FQDESV (reference sequence). Trimming removed 5 bases from V and 7 bases from J; junction bases left unmatched: 8. The CDR3 is 16 amino acids. CDR3 region: CASSRTGTSGVNEQFF. The DNA for the CDR3 is TGTGCCAGCAGCCGTACCGGGACTAGCGGGGTTAATGAGCAGTTCTTC.

The rearrangement uses TRBV7-2 and TRBJ2-2; perhaps TRBD2 as D (7 bases). Germline V CDR1 and CDR2: SGHTA, FQGNSA. The CDR3 length is 16 residues. V was pared by 5 bases and J by 4 bases, with 17 bases between. The CDR3 reads CASSPVGGGFTGELFF. In DNA form, the CDR3 reads TGTGCCAGCAGCCCTGTGGGAGGGGGGTTCACCGGGGAGCTGTTTTTT.

This clone was detected a few times. The J gene is TRBJ2-7, the V gene TRBV6-4; 7 nucleotides match TRBD2. CDR1 MRHNA and CDR2 SNTAGT come from the germline V gene. This CDR3 comprises 12 residues. V lost 10 bases to trimming and J lost 2 bases; unmatched junction nucleotides: 5. CDR3 nucleotides: TGTGCCAAGCATGGGGGGGCCTACGAGCAGTACTTC. As protein: CAKHGGAYEQYF.

The chain uses TRBV4-1 and TRBJ1-4; D unclear. CDR1 and CDR2 (germline): MGHRA, YSYEKL. CDR3 length equals 14 residues. Trimming left V 1 base short and J 7 bases short, with 10 bases between. CDR3 coding DNA: TGCGCCAGCAGCCAAGTGTCCCAGATTGAAAAACTGTTTTTT. Protein sequence: CASSQVSQIEKLFF.